A selection of T cell receptor beta chains follows, all from one sample in a study of T cell changes during pregnancy in multiple sclerosis. This table comes from immunoSEQ multiplex PCR, and its TCRdb copy is limited to in-frame clones, with some not included. The sample shows about 48,000 clones, around 94% of them seen only once. The material sequenced was CD4+ T cells from peripheral blood mononuclear cells, taken in the first trimester of pregnancy. The receptors come from a female donor with multiple sclerosis, enrolled in a pregnancy study. Both conserved end residues are part of each CDR3. The D gene is left open where the match is weak. The size field is filled for only some rows; it gives once, few, many or a size class.

>TRBD2|TRBJ2-7|.|TRBV6-6
CASRDYLTSGVAEQYF
TGTGCCAGCAGGGACTACCTGACTAGCGGGGTTGCCGAGCAGTACTTC
>.|TRBJ1-3|once|TRBV7-9
CASSFAGSLSGNTIYF
TGTGCCAGCAGCTTCGCAGGCTCCCTCTCTGGAAACACCATATATTTT
>TRBD1|TRBJ1-2|once|TRBV27
CASSETGGANYGYTF
TGTGCCAGCAGTGAAACAGGGGGGGCTAACTATGGCTACACCTTC
>.|TRBJ2-5|.|TRBV5-1
CASSSTGSGETQYF
TGCGCCAGCAGCTCGACTGGTAGTGGAGAGACCCAGTACTTC
>.|TRBJ1-5|.|TRBV6-1
CASSDAHHNQPQHF
TGTGCCAGCAGTGACGCGCATCACAATCAGCCCCAGCATTTT
>.|TRBJ2-5|.|TRBV4-2
CASSLGGSGGGQETQYF
TGTGCCAGCAGCCTAGGGGGGAGTGGGGGGGGACAAGAGACCCAGTACTTC
>.|TRBJ2-1|.|TRBV6-6
CASTNAPAGSSEFF
TGTGCCAGCACCAACGCCCCTGCCGGGAGTAGCGAGTTCTTC
>.|TRBJ1-6|.|TRBV25-1
CASDQGSHSPLHF
TGTGCCTCCGACCAGGGCTCCCATTCACCCCTCCACTTT
>.|TRBJ1-6|.|TRBV7-3
CASSFHRESPLHF
TGTGCCAGCAGCTTTCACAGGGAATCACCCCTCCACTTT
>.|TRBJ1-2|.|TRBV19
CASSIDPRQGYTF
TGTGCCAGTAGTATAGATCCCCGACAGGGCTACACCTTC
>.|TRBJ1-1|.|TRBV7-9
CASSLRGMNTEAFF
TGTGCCAGCAGCTTAAGGGGAATGAACACTGAAGCTTTCTTT
>TRBD1|TRBJ1-4|once|TRBV5-1
CASSAGQGSEKLFF
TGCGCCAGCAGCGCGGGACAGGGAAGCGAAAAACTGTTTTTT
>.|TRBJ2-7|.|TRBV5-1
CASRGRGSSYEQYF
TGCGCCAGCAGGGGAAGGGGAAGCTCCTACGAGCAGTACTTC
>TRBD2|TRBJ2-3|.|TRBV7-3
CASSFSGSTDTQYF
TGTGCCAGCAGCTTTAGCGGGAGCACAGATACGCAGTATTTT
>.|TRBJ1-2|.|TRBV4-1
CASSHGESIYGYTF
TGCGCCAGCAGCCATGGAGAGAGCATCTATGGCTACACCTTC
>.|TRBJ2-2|.|TRBV7-9
CASSFPSWGRTGELFF
TGTGCCAGCAGCTTTCCGAGTTGGGGGAGGACCGGGGAGCTGTTTTTT
>TRBD1|TRBJ2-5|.|TRBV11-3
CASSLSTGQGTQETQYF
TGTGCCAGCAGCTTATCAACGGGACAGGGAACCCAAGAGACCCAGTACTTC
>.|TRBJ1-2|.|TRBV19
CASSSTGISVSDGYTF
TGTGCCAGTAGTAGCACAGGGATCTCTGTCTCGGATGGCTACACCTTC
>TRBD1|TRBJ1-6|.|TRBV5-5
CASSSDRGNSPLHF
TGTGCCAGCAGTAGTGACAGGGGTAATTCACCCCTCCACTTT
>.|TRBJ2-5|.|TRBV19
CASRQGLNQETQYF
TGTGCCAGTAGACAGGGCTTAAACCAAGAGACCCAGTACTTC
>.|TRBJ2-7|.|TRBV19
CASRKTATIEQYF
TGTGCCAGTAGAAAGACAGCTACGATCGAGCAGTACTTC
>TRBD1|TRBJ1-3|.|TRBV11-2
CASSYRGLRGNTIYF
TGTGCCAGCAGCTACAGGGGGCTCAGGGGAAACACCATATATTTT
>TRBD2|TRBJ2-5|once|TRBV19
CASSIVGLGEETQYF
TGTGCCAGTAGTATAGTAGGACTAGGGGAAGAGACCCAGTACTTC
>TRBD2|TRBJ2-3|.|TRBV9
CASSTQRGDLDTQYF
TGTGCCAGCAGCACTCAGCGGGGGGATTTGGATACGCAGTATTTT
>TRBD2|TRBJ2-5|.|TRBV4-1
CASSQGGWEGTQYF
TGCGCCAGCAGCCAAGGAGGGTGGGAGGGGACCCAGTACTTC
>.|TRBJ1-2|once|TRBV5-1
CASSLGSGDWGYTF
TGCGCCAGCAGCTTGGGGTCAGGGGATTGGGGCTACACCTTC
>TRBD1|TRBJ1-6|.|TRBV4-1
CASSQDRQGAIGSPLHF
TGCGCCAGCAGCCAAGATCGACAGGGGGCGATTGGTTCACCCCTCCACTTT
>.|TRBJ1-5|.|TRBV19
CASSMGGASNQPQHF
TGTGCCAGTAGTATGGGAGGAGCGAGCAATCAGCCCCAGCATTTT
>.|TRBJ2-3|.|TRBV2
CASRETTSTDTQYF
TGTGCCAGCAGGGAAACGACTAGCACAGATACGCAGTATTTT
>TRBD1|TRBJ1-5|.|TRBV7-9
CASSFGLPGTDQHQHF
TGTGCCAGCAGCTTTGGGTTACCCGGGACAGACCAGCATCAGCATTTT
>.|TRBJ1-2|.|TRBV7-2
CASSPTNLGVGYTF
TGTGCCAGCAGCCCAACTAATCTAGGGGTTGGCTACACCTTC
>.|TRBJ1-6|.|TRBV6-5
CASSHRAPNSPLHF
TGTGCCAGCAGCCACAGGGCCCCTAATTCACCCCTCCACTTT
>TRBD1|TRBJ2-1|once|TRBV10-1
CASSSGQGVNEQFF
TGCGCCAGCAGTAGCGGACAGGGGGTAAATGAGCAGTTCTTC
>.|TRBJ1-3|.|TRBV29-1
CSVGQSGNTIYF
TGCAGCGTTGGACAGTCCGGAAACACCATATATTTT
>.|TRBJ1-1|.|TRBV7-2
CASSLEMNTEAFF
TGTGCCAGCAGCTTGGAGATGAACACTGAAGCTTTCTTT
>TRBD1|TRBJ1-2|.|TRBV19
CASSSRTGPYGYTF
TGTGCCAGTAGTTCGCGGACAGGGCCCTATGGCTACACCTTC
>TRBD1|TRBJ2-5|.|TRBV11-1
CASSLSLTGVGETQYF
TGTGCCAGCAGCCTCTCCCTGACAGGGGTCGGGGAGACCCAGTACTTC
>TRBD1|TRBJ1-4|.|TRBV15
CATSNPTGGNEKLFF
TGTGCCACCAGCAACCCGACAGGGGGCAACGAAAAACTGTTTTTT
>TRBD2|TRBJ2-2|.|TRBV11-2
CASSFRLAGSTGELFF
TGTGCCAGCAGCTTCCGACTAGCGGGGTCCACCGGGGAGCTGTTTTTT
>TRBD1|TRBJ2-7|.|TRBV7-9
CASSRGQHYEQYF
TGTGCCAGCAGCCGGGGACAGCACTACGAGCAGTACTTC
>.|TRBJ1-3|.|TRBV30
CAWSGYRQRGGNTIYF
TGTGCCTGGAGTGGCTATAGGCAACGGGGGGGAAACACCATATATTTT
>TRBD2|TRBJ2-3|.|TRBV30
CAHRGGASTDTQYF
TGTGCTCACCGGGGGGGGGCTAGCACAGATACGCAGTATTTT
>.|TRBJ2-7|.|TRBV6-1
CASSPSPPSRYEQYF
TGTGCCAGCAGTCCTTCCCCTCCGAGCCGGTACGAGCAGTACTTC
>.|TRBJ2-3|.|TRBV5-6
CASSPDPASEEGDTQYF
TGTGCCAGCAGTCCCGATCCGGCTAGCGAGGAGGGGGATACGCAGTATTTT
>TRBD2|TRBJ2-7|once|TRBV6-1
CASSRGGFSYEQYF
TGTGCCAGCAGCCGGGGGGGTTTCTCCTACGAGCAGTACTTC